The next 22 T cell receptor beta chains were all read from a single sample in a study of regulatory T cells in long-lasting Graves disease (dated by TCRdb to the early 2020s). Libraries were made using multiplex PCR. Sequencing instrument: Illumina HiSeq 4000. To build TCR beta libraries, CDR3 regions were amplified by Arm-PCR using iRepertoire HTBI primers. Using fastp trimming at Q25 and MiXCR clonotype assembly, TCRdb reanalyzed the public sequencing data and kept in-frame beta chains. Rows merge per CDR3 protein into single entries with the most common DNA and genes. Across this sample there are 380,000 or so distinct CDR3 sequences, with 15% to 20% seen only once. The ten top clones hold around 20% of the sample. The meaning of the sample's time point label: newly diagnosed GD, antithyroid drugs for less than 3 months. RNA was extracted from PBMCs in TRIzol for both TCR sequencing and RNA sequencing.

These data also formed part of another study, on T cells in Graves' hyperthyroidism and ophthalmopathy.

The sample consisted of peripheral blood mononuclear cells (PBMCs), taken at new diagnosis, from a patient treated with antithyroid drugs. All receptors come from a woman aged 18-29 years with Graves disease. Donor details come from another sample of the same person, matched by shared clones.

As concerns this clonotype: This may be a read error, as it is one base from a much larger clone. The V gene is TRBV5-5, the J gene TRBJ2-2, with 9 positions matching TRBD1. The CDR3 totals 15 residues. The germline V gene has CDR1 SGHKS and CDR2 YYEKEE (reference sequence). CDR3 in amino acids: CASSRQGVNTGERFF. The CDR3 nucleotides are TGCGCCAGCAGTAGACAGGGGGTGAACACCGGGGAGCGGTTTTTT. The whole variable domain, remainder taken from reference TRBV5-5 and TRBJ2-2, is DAGVTQSPTHLIKTRGQQVTLRCSPISGHKSVSWYQQVLGQGPQFIFQYYEKEERGRGNFPDRFSARQFPNYSSELNVNALLLGDSALYLCASSRQGVNTGERFFGEGSRLTVL.

Only a few counts were recorded for this clonotype. The V and J genes are TRBV7-8 and TRBJ2-3; TRBD2 aligns across 15 bases. Losses at the gene ends were 11 bases for V and 4 bases for J; bases not matched to a gene: 13. Per the germline V gene, CDR1 is SGHVS and CDR2 is FQNEAQ. CDR3 length: 17 amino acids. CDR3 DNA sequence: TGTGCCGCGAAGGGGACTAGCGGGAGGAAACCCGCAGATACGCAGTATTTT. It yields the protein CAAKGTSGRKPADTQYF. The full variable domain, rest sourced from reference TRBV7-8 and TRBJ2-3, is GAGVSQSPRYKVAKRGQDVALRCDPISGHVSLFWYQQALGQGPEFLTYFQNEAQLDKSGLPSDRFFAERPEGSVSTLKIQRTQQEDSAVYLCAAKGTSGRKPADTQYFGPGTRLTVL.

The chain carries TRBV6-2 or TRBV6-3 and TRBJ1-6; D call uncertain. Germline V lookup: CDR1 MNHEY, CDR2 SVGEGT. The CDR3 extends over 13 amino acids. V was trimmed by 5 bases and J by 3 bases, leaving 5 bases between them. As DNA, the CDR3 is TGTGCCAGCAGTGACAACTATAATTCACCCCTCCACTTT. Its protein product is CASSDNYNSPLHF.

V is TRBV6-1 and J is TRBJ2-3; possibly TRBD2 for D (6 bases). This CDR3 region has 15 residues. V was pared by 8 bases and J by 1 base, with 16 bases between. The germline V gene has CDR1 MNHNS and CDR2 SASEGT. The CDR3 DNA sequence: TGTGCCAGCGCGGTTTCCGGGGGTCGCACAGATACGCAGTATTTT. Its translation: CASAVSGGRTDTQYF.

This clonotype appeared many times. This chain connects TRBV2 to TRBJ1-6, with D possibly being TRBD1 (5 bases). Looked up from germline, CDR1 is SNHLY and CDR2 is FYNNEI. V was clipped by 6 bases and J by 5 bases, with 14 bases between them. The CDR3 sequence is 15 residues long. In DNA form, the CDR3 reads TGTGCCAGCAGGGAGACAGCGTCTAATAATTCACCCCTCCACTTT. Its translation: CASRETASNNSPLHF. The variable domain in full, with the rest retrieved from reference TRBV2 and TRBJ1-6, is EPEVTQTPSHQVTQMGQEVILRCVPISNHLYFYWYRQILGQKVEFLVSFYNNEISEKSEIFDDQFSVERPDGSNFTLKIRSTKLEDSAMYFCASRETASNNSPLHFGNGTRLTVT.

This clonotype was counted ten times or more. The rearrangement uses TRBV14 and TRBJ2-7; perhaps TRBD2 as D (5 bases). V shed 4 bases and J shed 6 bases, with 10 bases lying between them. The germline V gene encodes CDR1 SGHDN and CDR2 FVKESK. There are 12 residues in the CDR3. The CDR3 reads CASSPSLAEQYF. The CDR3 coding sequence is TGTGCCAGCAGCCCTTCCCTAGCCGAGCAGTACTTC.

This clonotype was detected only once. The CDR3 loop reads CASSFGGGALDEQFF. The CDR3 nucleotides are TGTGCCAGCAGTTTCGGCGGGGGGGCGCTCGATGAGCAGTTCTTC. The gene calls are TRBV28 and TRBJ2-1; TRBD2 agrees at 9 bases. The CDR3 extends over 15 amino acids. Trimming took 3 bases from V and 8 from J; bases not matched to a gene: 8. CDR1 is MDHEN, CDR2 SYDVKM, per germline.

This clonotype has at least ten counts. The rearrangement uses TRBV2 and TRBJ2-3, with a weak D call TRBD2 (5 bases). Germline V gives CDR1 SNHLY, CDR2 FYNNEI. This CDR3 is 15 amino acids long. Trimming removed 10 bases at V and 1 base at J, with 18 bases between. The CDR3 spells CATRGGSVGTDTQYF. The CDR3 DNA is TGTGCCACCCGAGGCGGTAGCGTTGGCACAGATACGCAGTATTTT.

This clonotype came up many times. V and J are TRBV12-3 or TRBV12-4 and TRBJ1-2, with unresolved D. This CDR3 has 12 amino acids. Trimming stripped 7 bases from V and 8 bases from J, with 14 bases between. The CDR3 bases are TGTGCCAGCACTTACGGCGGTGGAGGCTACACCTTC. Its protein is CASTYGGGGYTF.

This clonotype was recorded a few times. The chain links TRBV5-1 to TRBJ1-2; TRBD1 is a possible D gene (5 bases). Germline V gene lookup returns CDR1 SGHRS and CDR2 YFSETQ. Trimming removed 4 bases at V and 6 bases at J, with 19 bases between. This CDR3 comprises 15 residues. The CDR3 is CASSLNRDGLNGYTF. For the CDR3, the DNA is TGCGCCAGCAGCCTAAACCGGGACGGTCTTAATGGCTACACCTTC.

In its sample, this clonotype was seen many times. The rearrangement links TRBV24-1 to TRBJ2-3; D unresolved. V lost 5 bases and J 4 bases, leaving 6 bases between the germline ends. The CDR3 contains 12 residues. Germline V gene lookup returns CDR1 KGHDR and CDR2 SFDVKD. CDR3 in amino acids: CATSGWSDTQYF. The CDR3, as DNA: TGTGCCACCAGTGGATGGTCAGATACGCAGTATTTT.

The chain has TRBV6-1 and TRBJ2-3, with D perhaps TRBD2 (5 bases). The CDR3 contains 14 residues. Trimming took 5 bases from V and 2 from J, leaving 11 bases between them. Germline V gene sequence: CDR1 MNHNS, CDR2 SASEGT. CDR3 nucleotides: TGTGCCAGCAGTACCCGGGGTATCACAGATACGCAGTATTTT. It translates to CASSTRGITDTQYF.

This sequence joins TRBV28 and TRBJ2-2, with 7 bases matching TRBD1. V shed 3 bases and J 3 bases; nucleotides not matched to a gene: 13. Germline V gene sequence: CDR1 MDHEN, CDR2 SYDVKM. The CDR3 consists of 18 residues. The DNA for the CDR3 is TGTGCCAGCAGTTTCGTGTTCTGGGCAGGGGGATACACCGGGGAGCTGTTTTTT. Protein product: CASSFVFWAGGYTGELFF.

The chain combines TRBV10-3 with TRBJ1-2; a possible D gene is TRBD1 (5 bases). This CDR3 is built from 13 residues. Germline V CDR1 and CDR2: ENHRY, SYGVKD. V lost 0 bases and J 7 bases, leaving 9 bases between the germline ends. CDR3 amino acids: CAISESRVSGYTF. The CDR3 DNA is TGTGCCATCAGTGAGTCCAGGGTTAGTGGCTACACCTTC.

At least ten counts were recorded for this clonotype. This rearrangement joins TRBV24-1 to TRBJ1-5; D is uncertain. CDR3 length: 15 residues. Trimming stripped 3 bases from V and 5 bases from J, with 13 bases between. Germline V gives CDR1 KGHDR, CDR2 SFDVKD. CDR3 DNA: TGTGCCACCAGTGATGCTACAGCTTGGGATCAGCCCCAGCATTTT. Translating gives CATSDATAWDQPQHF.

This clonotype was counted only a few times. The V call is TRBV9, the J call TRBJ2-1; 10 nucleotides match TRBD2. Germline values: CDR1 SGDLS, CDR2 YYNGEE. V shed 0 bases, J shed 7 bases, and the junction held 13 bases outside the gene matches. The CDR3 consists of 18 residues. In nucleotides, the CDR3 is TGTGCCAGCAGCGTAGACCCCCCCCTAGCGGGAGTAAGGAATGAGCAGTTCTTC. Protein product: CASSVDPPLAGVRNEQFF.

This clonotype was seen more than once but under ten times. V usage is TRBV3-1 and J usage is TRBJ2-7; D call uncertain. Germline values: CDR1 LGHDT, CDR2 YNNKEL (reference sequence). V lost 0 bases and J 0 bases, leaving 12 bases between the germline ends. The CDR3 loop spans 16 amino acids. Here the CDR3 DNA reads TGTGCCAGCAGCCAAGATCCCGGGCGGACCTCCTACGAGCAGTACTTC. This translates into CASSQDPGRTSYEQYF.

Ten or more counts support this clonotype. The genes are TRBV18 and TRBJ1-2, with D tentatively TRBD1 (5 bases). The length of the CDR3 is 15 residues. Trimming stripped 0 bases from V and 0 bases from J, with 8 bases between. Germline V gene sequence: CDR1 KGHSH, CDR2 LQKENI. As DNA, the CDR3 is TGTGCCAGCTCACCACCGGAGGGGACTAACTATGGCTACACCTTC. Translating gives CASSPPEGTNYGYTF.

In its sample, this clonotype was seen a few times. V is TRBV27 and J is TRBJ2-4, with 10 bases lining up with TRBD2. The CDR3 contains 16 residues. Germline CDR1 reads MNHEY; CDR2 reads SMNVEV (reference sequence). The V segment lost 5 bases and the J segment 5 bases; nucleotides outside the gene matches: 9. Here the CDR3 reads CASSPPAGGGQNIQYF. The CDR3 region has the DNA TGTGCCAGCAGTCCTCCAGCGGGAGGGGGGCAAAACATTCAGTACTTC.

This chain connects TRBV5-6 to TRBJ2-1; 7 bases map to TRBD2. The CDR3 consists of 13 residues. The V gene end was trimmed by 6 bases and the J gene end by 10 bases; junction bases not matched to a gene: 10. The germline V gene encodes CDR1 SGHDT and CDR2 YYEEEE. CDR3 sequence (DNA): TGTGCCAGCACCCCGGGGGGAGTAGGCGAGCAGTTCTTC. It is translated as CASTPGGVGEQFF.

In this sample, this clonotype turned up many times. Here the CDR3 DNA reads TGTGCCAGCTCACCGGAAAACCGGGACCCCTACGAGCAGTACTTC. Translating gives CASSPENRDPYEQYF. The chain employs TRBV18 and TRBJ2-7, with D perhaps matching TRBD1 or TRBD2 (5 bases each). The V gene lost 3 bases and the J gene lost 2 bases, with 14 bases spanning the gap. Per germline, CDR1 KGHSH and CDR2 LQKENI. This CDR3 spans 15 amino acids. The full variable domain, completed using reference TRBV18 and TRBJ2-7, is NAGVMQNPRHLVRRRGQEARLRCSPMKGHSHVYWYRQLPEEGLKFMVYLQKENIIDESGMPKERFSAEFPKEGPSILRIQQVVRGDSAAYFCASSPENRDPYEQYFGPGTRLTVT.

The V call is TRBV6-1, the J call TRBJ2-1; 8 bases agree with TRBD2. V lost 6 bases and J lost 2; bases outside the gene matches: 3. CDR3 length equals 14 residues. Germline V lookup: CDR1 MNHNS, CDR2 SASEGT. The CDR3 coding sequence is TGTGCCAGCAGCGGGGGGGCCGCCTACAATGAGCAGTTCTTC. Protein sequence: CASSGGAAYNEQFF.